The rows below give T cell receptor beta chains drawn from one sample of a study of glioma-infiltrating T cells. Using its own MiXCR run on the multiplex PCR reads, TCRdb lists one record per CDR3 protein. Found here are about 130,000 distinct CDR3 sequences, approximately 25% of them singletons; the top ten hold 12% to 15%. Material: glioma tissue, nonneoplastic brain tissue, or PBMCs (not recorded which). These receptors all come from a human donor with low-grade glioma or glioblastoma, undergoing nonglioma brain surgery, or in good health (not recorded which). CDR3s include the opening cysteine and the closing phenylalanine or tryptophan. A D gene is named only where the DNA matches it firmly. For some rows the clone size is stated as once, few or many, or as a class when expanded; others skip it.

v_gene	abundance	j_gene	d_gene	CDR3nt	CDR3aa
TRBV14	many	TRBJ2-7	NA	TGTGCCAGCAGCCCGGGACCCTCGGGGGCGCAGTACTTC	CASSPGPSGAQYF
TRBV6-1	many	TRBJ2-7	TRBD1	TGTGCCAGCGACAGGGGTTCCTACGAGCAGTACTTC	CASDRGSYEQYF
TRBV5-4	NA	TRBJ2-7	TRBD2	TGTGCCAGCAGCTTTCGTGGACTAGCGGACTCCTACGAGCAGTACTTC	CASSFRGLADSYEQYF
TRBV7-2	many	TRBJ1-2	NA	TGTGCCAGCAGCCCAACTCGTACATATTTTTATGGCTACACCTTC	CASSPTRTYFYGYTF
TRBV20-1	many	TRBJ2-7	NA	TGCAGTGCTAGAGAGGGCAGCTCCTACGAGCAGTACTTC	CSAREGSSYEQYF
TRBV4-3	many	TRBJ2-3	NA	TGCGCCAGCAGCCAAGACGGGGGAGTGGCTTCTACGCAGTATTTT	CASSQDGGVASTQYF
TRBV5-4	NA	TRBJ1-1	NA	TGTGCCAGCAGCGCCAAAGACAGGAGCGGCGAAGCTTTCTTT	CASSAKDRSGEAFF
TRBV7-8	many	TRBJ2-2	TRBD1	TGTGCCACCAACCAAGGGGGCGCGAACACCGGGGAGCTGTTTTTT	CATNQGGANTGELFF
TRBV11-2	many	TRBJ2-5	NA	TGTGCCAGCAGCTTAGGGGGAGGAGGGACAGAGACCCAGTACTTC	CASSLGGGGTETQYF
TRBV29-1	NA	TRBJ1-1	NA	TGCAGCGTTGCGGGTTTGCTTCGCACTGAAGCTTTCTTT	CSVAGLLRTEAFF
TRBV11-2	NA	TRBJ1-5	NA	TGTGCCAGCAGCTTAGATCCAGACAATCAGCCCAAGCATTTT	CASSLDPDNQPKHF
TRBV7-9	NA	TRBJ2-7	TRBD2	TGTGCCAGCAGCTTGCCGGGAGGGCCAGGCGAGCAGTACTTC	CASSLPGGPGEQYF
TRBV7-9	many	TRBJ1-4	TRBD1	TGTGCCAGCAGAACTGACAGGGTGGATGAAAAACTGTTTTTT	CASRTDRVDEKLFF
TRBV28	many	TRBJ1-2	NA	TGTGCCAGCAGTTTAGGCTACTATGGCTACACCTTC	CASSLGYYGYTF
TRBV7-6	many	TRBJ2-7	NA	TGTGCCAGCAGCTTAAGAGTGATGGGCGAGCAGTACTTC	CASSLRVMGEQYF
TRBV29-1	NA	TRBJ2-2	NA	TGCAGCGTTGATAAACAGGGAGGCACCGGGGAGCTGTTTTTT	CSVDKQGGTGELFF
TRBV28	many	TRBJ2-1	NA	TGTGCCAGCAGTTTCCCTTTCCCATTACTACGACAGAGCCTAAGCTCCTACAATGAGCAGTTCTTC	CASSFPFPLLRQSLSSYNEQFF
TRBV6-6	many	TRBJ2-1	TRBD2	TGTGCCAGCAGTTACTCGGGGGCGGAGCGGGGGGGAGAGCAGTTCTTC	CASSYSGAERGGEQFF
TRBV5-1	NA	TRBJ1-1	TRBD1	TGCGCCAGCAGTTCGGGACAGGGATGGGCTTTCTTT	CASSSGQGWAFF
TRBV20-1	many	TRBJ2-7	NA	TGCAGTGCTACAGGGGGGGCCTACGAGCAGTACTTC	CSATGGAYEQYF
TRBV20-1	few	TRBJ2-7	NA	TGCAGTGCTAGAGACCGGGACGGAACCTACGAGCAGTACTTC	CSARDRDGTYEQYF
TRBV30	NA	TRBJ2-7	TRBD1	TGTGCCTGGAGGCGACAGGGGGTGTCCTACGAGCAGTACTTC	CAWRRQGVSYEQYF
TRBV16	NA	TRBJ1-2	NA	TGTGCCGGCAGCCAATCGATCACGTCCGCTTATGGCTACACCTTC	CAGSQSITSAYGYTF
TRBV7-2	many	TRBJ1-5	NA	TGTGCCAGCAGCCCAGTGGGGGGCAGGGGCAATCAGCCCCAGCATTTT	CASSPVGGRGNQPQHF
TRBV5-1	NA	TRBJ2-7	NA	TGCGCCAGCAGCTTCTCAGGGGCACCCTACGGGCAGTACTTC	CASSFSGAPYGQYF
TRBV5-1	NA	TRBJ2-7	NA	NA	CASSFYICRGQAKDSYEQYF
TRBV20-1	many	TRBJ2-1	NA	TGCAGTGCTAGAGATACGGGAGCCGTCTACAATGAGCAGTTCTTC	CSARDTGAVYNEQFF
TRBV19	NA	TRBJ2-7	NA	TGTGCCAGTAGTATGTTTGACGAGCAGTACTTC	CASSMFDEQYF
TRBV9	NA	TRBJ2-3	TRBD2	TGTGCCAGCAGCGTCGCGGGACTAGCGGCGGATACGCGGTATTTT	CASSVAGLAADTRYF
TRBV7-8	NA	TRBJ2-3	TRBD2	TGTGCCAGCAGCCGACTGCCGGGACTAGCGGCCCTTGATACGCAGTATTTT	CASSRLPGLAALDTQYF
TRBV7-2	many	TRBJ2-1	TRBD2	TGTGCCAGCAGCTTAGCTCTGGCGGGAGGTTACAATGAGCAGTTCTTC	CASSLALAGGYNEQFF
TRBV29-1	NA	TRBJ2-3	TRBD2	TGCAGCGTTTGGGGGACTAGCGGGAGGGCCCCGGATACTCAGTATTTT	CSVWGTSGRAPDTQYF
TRBV4-1	NA	TRBJ2-7	NA	TGCGCCAGCAGCCAAGCCCACGGAGCCTACGGGCAGTACTTC	CASSQAHGAYGQYF
TRBV15	many	TRBJ2-2	NA	TGTGCCACCAGCACCTCCGGGACCGCGACCGGGGAGCTGTTTTTT	CATSTSGTATGELFF
TRBV4-3	many	TRBJ2-7	NA	TGCGCCAGCAGCCAAGATGCAGGGTCCTACGAGCAGTACTTC	CASSQDAGSYEQYF
TRBV24-1	NA	TRBJ2-1	NA	TGTGCCGCCAGTGATTCCTCCCTAGTGCGACATATCGAGTACAACGAGCAGTTCTTC	CAASDSSLVRHIEYNEQFF
TRBV29-1	NA	TRBJ2-1	NA	TGCAGCGTTGGTGTACTAGTTTGGGAGAATGAGCAGTTCTTC	CSVGVLVWENEQFF
TRBV7-9	many	TRBJ1-6	NA	TGTGCCAGCAGCTTCGTGATGGATTCACCCCTCCACTTT	CASSFVMDSPLHF
TRBV24-1	many	TRBJ1-5	NA	TGTGCCATAGGAACAGGGAATCAGCCCCAGCATTTT	CAIGTGNQPQHF
TRBV27	many	TRBJ2-1	NA	TGTGCCAGCAGTTTTCCACGACAGGAGCAGTTCTTC	CASSFPRQEQFF
TRBV4-1	many	TRBJ2-1	TRBD2	TGCGCCAGCAGCCAAGACATACTAGCGGGAGGGGGGAATGAGCAGTTCTTC	CASSQDILAGGGNEQFF
TRBV4-1	many	TRBJ2-3	NA	TGCGCCAGCAGCCAAGATGGGGATACGCAGTATTTT	CASSQDGDTQYF
TRBV5-1	few	TRBJ2-7	NA	TGCGCCAGCAGCTTGGACCCAGCGGGCGAGCAGTACTTC	CASSLDPAGEQYF
TRBV20-1	many	TRBJ2-3	NA	TGCAGTGCTGAAACAGCTAGACACACAGATACGCAGTATTTT	CSAETARHTDTQYF
TRBV7-2	NA	TRBJ1-5	NA	TGTGCCAGCAGCTTAGGCAGTTCGGGACAGCCCCAGCATTTT	CASSLGSSGQPQHF
TRBV18	NA	TRBJ1-1	NA	TGTGCCGCCCTGGCATTAAGCGGCAATGAAGCTTTCTTT	CAALALSGNEAFF